This passage covers 22 T cell receptor beta chains from one sample sequenced in a study of long-term antiretroviral therapy in people with HIV. A v3.0 immunoSEQ assay was performed at survey level. Clones were sequenced by immunoSEQ multiplex PCR, and TCRdb holds only the in-frame ones, with some missing. The table lists about 17,000 clones, around 74% of them singletons. The sequences come from unsorted PBMCs, collected at the start of antiretroviral therapy. The receptors stem from a man under 40 with HIV.

This clone was picked up one time. The chain links TRBV5-6 to TRBJ2-7, with 9 bases aligning to TRBD1. Unmatched junction bases numbered 6, after V lost 5 bases and J lost 3 bases. Looked up from germline, CDR1 is SGHDT and CDR2 is YYEEEE. The CDR3 extends over 14 amino acids. As DNA, the CDR3 is TGTGCCAGCAGTCCCGGGACAGGGAGCTACGAGCAGTACTTC. It translates to CASSPGTGSYEQYF.

The chain recombines TRBV19 with TRBJ2-3, with a possible D match to TRBD1 (5 bases). Germline CDR1 LNHDA, CDR2 SQIVND (reference sequence). Trimming took 5 bases from V and 5 from J, leaving 14 bases between them. This CDR3 contains 14 residues. CDR3 coding DNA: TGTGCCAGTAGTCCAGACAGAGTTGGAGATACGCAGTATTTT. Encoded protein: CASSPDRVGDTQYF. Filled out from reference TRBV19 and TRBJ2-3, the complete variable domain reads DGGITQSPKYLFRKEGQNVTLSCEQNLNHDAMYWYRQDPGQGLRLIYYSQIVNDFQKGDIAEGYSVSREKKESFPLTVTSAQKNPTAFYLCASSPDRVGDTQYFGPGTRLTVL.

In the case of this clone: At the DNA level, this CDR3 is encoded by other sequences in the same sample as well. CDR3 nucleotide sequence: TGTGCCAGCAGTGGGACTTTGAACACCGGGGAGCTGTTTTTT. Its translation: CASSGTLNTGELFF. The chain combines TRBV7-9 with TRBJ2-2; D might be TRBD2 (6 bases). V was shortened by 6 bases and J by 1 base, with 9 bases between the two germline ends. The CDR3 totals 14 residues. The germline gives CDR1 SEHNR, CDR2 FQNEAQ (reference sequence).

CDR3 residues: CASRLAGGFTDTQYF. CDR3 DNA sequence: TGTGCCAGCAGACTAGCGGGGGGATTCACAGATACGCAGTATTTT. This chain joins TRBV28 and TRBJ2-3; 12 nucleotides line up with TRBD2. CDR1 is MDHEN and CDR2 is SYDVKM in the germline V gene. The CDR3 contains 15 residues. The V gene end was trimmed by 6 bases and the J gene end by 2 bases; junction bases not matched to a gene: 3.

This sequence joins TRBV5-4 and TRBJ2-4, with TRBD2 identical over 8 bases. J was trimmed by 1 base and V by 1 base; bases with no gene match: 7. The germline CDR1 and CDR2 sequences are SGHNT and YYREEE (reference sequence). The CDR3 loop spans 17 amino acids. In DNA form, the CDR3 reads TGTGCCAGCAGCTTGTTCGGGGGGGGCGCGGCCAAAAACATTCAGTACTTC. Its protein is CASSLFGGGAAKNIQYF.

V and J are TRBV7-6 and TRBJ1-2, with D perhaps matching TRBD1 (6 bases). The CDR3 covers 13 residues. In germline, CDR1 is SGHVS, CDR2 FNYEAQ. V was shortened by 1 base and J by 4 bases, with 7 bases between the two germline ends. The CDR3 region is CASSLGTAYGYTF. The CDR3 nucleotides are TGTGCCAGCAGCTTAGGGACAGCCTATGGCTACACCTTC.

By its share, this clone is medium-sized. The rearrangement uses TRBV10-2 and TRBJ2-7, with D perhaps given as TRBD1 or TRBD2 (5 bases each). The V end lost 8 bases, the J end lost 6 bases, and 20 bases lay between the germline ends. Germline values: CDR1 WSHSY, CDR2 SAAADI. The CDR3 has 14 amino acids. As DNA, the CDR3 is TGCGCCAGCGGTGGGACCAGGGAGATCAGCGAGCAGTACTTC. Translated, it gives CASGGTREISEQYF.

The rearrangement joins TRBV5-5 to TRBJ2-7; D possibly corresponds to TRBD2 (6 bases). V gave up 3 bases and J gave up 1 base, with 14 bases separating them. The length of the CDR3 is 15 residues. Per germline, CDR1 SGHKS and CDR2 YYEKEE (reference sequence). The DNA of the CDR3 is TGTGCCAGCAGCTATCCGGGACTTCTTTCCTACGAGCAGTACTTC. As protein: CASSYPGLLSYEQYF.

This CDR3 is CASSPVGLVRETQYF. CDR3 DNA: TGTGCCAGCAGTCCCGTAGGGTTGGTAAGAGAGACCCAGTACTTC. V gene TRBV6-1 combines with J gene TRBJ2-5; no firm D call. The V gene's germline CDR1 is MNHNS and CDR2 SASEGT. The CDR3 is 15 amino acids. The V end lost 5 bases, the J end lost 4 bases, and 17 bases lay between the germline ends.

The CDR3 nucleotides read TGTGCCAGCAGTTTATTAGGGACAGCGGATGAAAAACTGTTTTTT. Its translation is CASSLLGTADEKLFF. The chain is built from TRBV27 and TRBJ1-4, with 7 nucleotides matching TRBD1. Germline lookup yields CDR1 MNHEY and CDR2 SMNVEV (reference sequence). With 1 base clipped from V and 6 bases from J, the junction kept 5 bases outside the gene matches. The CDR3 is made up of 15 amino acids.

This clone came up a few times. The V call is TRBV5-1, the J call TRBJ1-6; D perhaps matches TRBD1 (5 bases). There are 14 residues in the CDR3. The V end lost 1 base, the J end lost 10 bases, and 12 bases lay between the germline ends. Germline V gene lookup returns CDR1 SGHRS and CDR2 YFSETQ. The CDR3 sequence: CASSLRGEGSPLHF. The CDR3 bases are TGCGCCAGCAGCTTGAGGGGAGAAGGGTCACCCCTCCACTTT.

The chain employs TRBV23-1 and TRBJ2-7, with TRBD1 identical over 7 bases. TRBV23-1 counts as an open reading frame of uncertain function. This CDR3 is 13 amino acids long. Trimming took 2 bases from V and 4 from J; bases not matched to a gene: 2. The CDR3 coding sequence is TGCGCCAGCAGTCAAGGGACAGATTACGAGCAGTACTTC. Encoded protein: CASSQGTDYEQYF.

The rearrangement links TRBV27 to TRBJ2-7, with TRBD2 matching over 7 bases. Germline CDR1 MNHEY, CDR2 SMNVEV (reference sequence). This CDR3 contains 14 residues. The J segment lost 2 bases and the V segment lost 2 bases, leaving 3 bases of the junction unmatched. This chain's CDR3 is CASSLASGAYEQYF. In DNA form, the CDR3 reads TGTGCCAGCAGTTTAGCTAGCGGAGCCTACGAGCAGTACTTC.

The chain carries TRBV27 and TRBJ1-2, with a possible D match to TRBD1 (6 bases). V dropped 5 bases and J dropped 4 bases, with 20 bases sitting between them. Germline V CDR1 and CDR2: MNHEY, SMNVEV (reference sequence). The CDR3 length is 16 residues. CDR3 in amino acids: CASSPMRWGATYGYTF. DNA for the CDR3: TGTGCCAGCAGTCCAATGAGGTGGGGGGCTACCTATGGCTACACCTTC.

This clone was seen a few times. The rearrangement links TRBV6-5 to TRBJ1-1; no definite D call. Trimming left V 8 bases short and J 3 bases short, with 10 bases between. Germline V lookup: CDR1 MNHEY, CDR2 SVGAGI. The CDR3 length is 12 residues. CDR3 sequence: CASLREDTEAFF. The DNA for the CDR3 is TGTGCCAGCCTAAGGGAGGACACTGAAGCTTTCTTT.

The J gene is TRBJ2-6, the V gene TRBV7-3, with no clear D. CDR3 length equals 13 residues. V lost 5 bases to trimming and J lost 0 bases, with 2 bases between them. Germline V gene data show CDR1 as SGHTA and CDR2 as FQGTGA. The CDR3 DNA is TGTGCCAGCAGCCCCTCTGGGGCCAACGTCCTGACTTTC. This codes for CASSPSGANVLTF.

The chain links TRBV28 to TRBJ1-2, with 9 bases identical to TRBD1. The CDR3 contains 13 residues. With 6 bases clipped from V and 7 bases from J, the junction kept 6 bases outside the gene matches. CDR1 and CDR2 (germline): MDHEN, SYDVKM. The CDR3 region has the DNA TGTGCCAGCAGCAGTACAGGGGGCGTTGGCTACACCTTC. Translating gives CASSSTGGVGYTF.

The V and J genes are TRBV5-4 and TRBJ2-3; no clear D gene. Germline V CDR1 and CDR2: SGHNT, YYREEE (reference sequence). Trimming took off 1 base at V and 4 bases at J, with 10 bases between the two ends. The CDR3 consists of 14 residues. The CDR3 reads CASSLNQLPDTQYF. CDR3 nucleotide sequence: TGTGCCAGCAGCTTGAATCAGCTTCCAGATACGCAGTATTTT.

The chain is built from TRBV27 and TRBJ2-3, with D hard to call. Germline V gene lookup returns CDR1 MNHEY and CDR2 SMNVEV (reference sequence). The CDR3 has 14 residues. V lost 1 base and J 1 base, leaving 6 bases between the germline ends. The CDR3 bases are TGTGCCAGCAGTTTATATCGAGGCACAGATACGCAGTATTTT. The encoded protein is CASSLYRGTDTQYF.

This chain uses TRBV2 with TRBJ1-1, with 8 bases that match TRBD1. The CDR3 is made up of 13 amino acids. Per germline, CDR1 SNHLY and CDR2 FYNNEI. Losses at the gene ends were 5 bases for V and 5 bases for J; bases not matched to a gene: 4. The CDR3, as DNA: TGTGCCAGCAGTCTAAGACAGGGGACTGAAGCTTTCTTT. Protein: CASSLRQGTEAFF.

The rearrangement links TRBV30 to TRBJ2-1, with D possibly called TRBD1 or TRBD2 (5 bases each). Germline CDR1 and CDR2: GTSNPN and SVGIG (reference sequence). V lost 4 bases and J 3 bases, leaving 10 bases between the germline ends. The CDR3 consists of 13 residues. The CDR3: CAWTRDGYNEQFF. CDR3 nucleotide sequence: TGTGCCTGGACCCGGGACGGCTACAATGAGCAGTTCTTC.

The V gene is TRBV4-1, the J gene TRBJ2-2; D may be TRBD2 (7 bases). V was pared by 0 bases and J by 6 bases, with 17 bases between. Germline lookup yields CDR1 MGHRA and CDR2 YSYEKL. CDR3 length: 17 residues. The CDR3 region is CASSQDLRGLVSGELFF. DNA for the CDR3: TGCGCCAGCAGCCAAGATCTGCGGGGGCTTGTGTCCGGGGAGCTGTTTTTT.